This T cell receptor beta chain was documented in a study of blood T cell repertoires in COVID-19 (dated by TCRdb to 2020 to 2021). About the study as a whole: Samples covering the acute and convalescent phases of COVID-19 were provided by collaborators in the United States, Italy and Spain. Sample metadata almost always included a de-identified subject ID, COVID-19 status, age in years and sex. The dataset comprised deeply sampled blood TCRbeta repertoires from subjects exposed to, actively infected with, or recovered from COVID-19. Where available, HLA class I and class II types were taken from metadata supplied by the sample provider and were not determined by assay-based typing. The samples were drawn from two sources: the first 160 participants of the ongoing ImmuneRACE study, and 950 to 1,500 subjects contributed by 6 global collaborators. A freely available public database, intended as a resource for researchers studying the immune response to SARS-CoV-2, is where the repertoires were released. The prospective study material was composed of cDNA or gDNA derived from T cells, B-cell-depleted T cells, or PBMCs. The paper's findings and limits, for the study overall: Clinical and demographic metadata were provided uncurated, with the amount varying by source and participant.

TCRbeta CDR3 regions were amplified from genomic DNA by means of the immunoSEQ Assay, a bias-controlled multiplex PCR. In the original analysis: The number of nucleated cells in each sample was estimated by amplification of reference gene primers within the assay. To quantify the absolute abundance of each unique TCRbeta CDR3 rearrangement, sequence reads were collapsed and filtered. Productive Simpson clonality was computed per sample as the square root of Simpson's diversity index over productive rearrangements. Entries here come from immuneACCESS through TCRdb and include only in-frame sequences with V and J called. Some clones fail to appear in such tables; in the studies checked, an unresolved V gene covers under half of the shortfall, and the cause of the remainder is unknown. V and J calls and clone size are copied from that table; D and trimming were computed from the DNA. This sample lists roughly 53,000 clones; less than 95% were detected once. 7.5% to 10% of the sample rests with the top ten.

CDR1 and CDR2, looked up from the germline V gene, are SNHLY and FYNNEI. The CDR3 numbers 18 residues from cysteine through phenylalanine. Only CDR3 DNA remains: 54 bases, in frame from the first base. The junction shows trimming of 0 bases on V and 5 bases on J, and the gene matches do not reach 13 bases of it. For this clone: Its cognate antigen has yet to be identified. The record has no base qualities; no much larger clone is one base away.

Collaborating institutions collected whole blood in K2EDTA tubes following their own protocols. For TCRbeta analysis, collaborators shipped samples in one of three forms: frozen whole blood, isolated PBMCs, or DNA extracted from either of those sample types. This receptor was obtained from a woman in her forties with active COVID-19. Recombination linked TRBV2 to TRBJ1-3, and TRBD1 matches 7 of the central bases. The material sequenced was peripheral blood. The CDR3 has the sequence CASSEARRGSTGRNTIYF. The sequence in DNA is TGTGCCAGCAGTGAAGCAAGGAGGGGGTCGACAGGGCGAAACACCATATATTTT. Where the CDR3 stops, the reference TRBV2 and TRBJ1-3 genes take over; the full variable domain is EPEVTQTPSHQVTQMGQEVILRCVPISNHLYFYWYRQILGQKVEFLVSFYNNEISEKSEIFDDQFSVERPDGSNFTLKIRSTKLEDSAMYFCASSEARRGSTGRNTIYFGEGSWLTVV.